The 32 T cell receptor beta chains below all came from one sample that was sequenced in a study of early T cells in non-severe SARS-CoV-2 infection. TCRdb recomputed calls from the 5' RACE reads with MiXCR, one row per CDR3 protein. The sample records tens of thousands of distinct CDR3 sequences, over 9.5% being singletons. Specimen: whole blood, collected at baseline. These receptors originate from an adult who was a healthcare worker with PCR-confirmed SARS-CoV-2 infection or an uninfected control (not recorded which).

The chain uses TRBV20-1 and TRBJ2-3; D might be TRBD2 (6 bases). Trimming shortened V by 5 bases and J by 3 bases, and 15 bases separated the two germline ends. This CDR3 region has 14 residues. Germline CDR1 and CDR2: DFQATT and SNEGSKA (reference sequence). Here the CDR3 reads CSAVSGVVTDTQYF. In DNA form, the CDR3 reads TGCAGTGCTGTATCGGGAGTTGTGACAGATACGCAGTATTTT.

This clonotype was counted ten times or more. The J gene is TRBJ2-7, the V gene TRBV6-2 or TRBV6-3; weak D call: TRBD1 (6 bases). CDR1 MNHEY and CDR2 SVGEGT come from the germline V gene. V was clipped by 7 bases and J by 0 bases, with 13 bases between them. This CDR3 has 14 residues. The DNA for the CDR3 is TGTGCCAGCACCAGGGGTGGCAGCTCCTACGAGCAGTACTTC. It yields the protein CASTRGGSSYEQYF.

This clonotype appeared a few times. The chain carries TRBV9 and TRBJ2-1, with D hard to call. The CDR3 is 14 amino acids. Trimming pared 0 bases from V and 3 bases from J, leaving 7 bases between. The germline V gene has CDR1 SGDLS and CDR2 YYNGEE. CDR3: CASSVGVGYNEQFF. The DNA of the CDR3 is TGTGCCAGCAGCGTAGGGGTCGGCTACAATGAGCAGTTCTTC.

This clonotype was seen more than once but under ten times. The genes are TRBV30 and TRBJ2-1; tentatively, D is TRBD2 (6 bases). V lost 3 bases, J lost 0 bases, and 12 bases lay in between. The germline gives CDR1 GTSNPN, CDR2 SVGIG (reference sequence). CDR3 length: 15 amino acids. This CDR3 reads CAWRGTGLSYNEQFF. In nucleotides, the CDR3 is TGTGCCTGGAGGGGGACTGGACTCTCCTACAATGAGCAGTTCTTC.

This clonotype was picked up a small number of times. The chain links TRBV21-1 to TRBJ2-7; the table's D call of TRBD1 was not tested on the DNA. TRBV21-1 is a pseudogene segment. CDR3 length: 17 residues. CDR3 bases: TGTGCCAGCAGCTCTCGAGGTAGGGACAGCGTATGCTACGAGCAGTACTTC. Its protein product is CASSSRGRDSVCYEQYF.

The CDR3 nucleotides read TGTGCCAGCAGATATTACGGGGGAACGAATGAAAAACTGTTTTTT. Translation: CASRYYGGTNEKLFF. V is TRBV7-2 and J is TRBJ1-4; possibly TRBD1 for D (5 bases). The CDR3 has 15 amino acids. Deletions cut 6 bases from V and 5 bases from J, with 16 bases between. The germline V gene encodes CDR1 SGHTA and CDR2 FQGNSA.

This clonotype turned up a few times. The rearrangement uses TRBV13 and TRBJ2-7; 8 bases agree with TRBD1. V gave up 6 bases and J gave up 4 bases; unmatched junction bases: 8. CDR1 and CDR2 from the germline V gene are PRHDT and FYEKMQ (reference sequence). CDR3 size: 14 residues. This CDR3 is CASSPRTGSYEQYF. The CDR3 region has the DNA TGTGCCAGCAGTCCCCGGACAGGGAGTTACGAGCAGTACTTC.

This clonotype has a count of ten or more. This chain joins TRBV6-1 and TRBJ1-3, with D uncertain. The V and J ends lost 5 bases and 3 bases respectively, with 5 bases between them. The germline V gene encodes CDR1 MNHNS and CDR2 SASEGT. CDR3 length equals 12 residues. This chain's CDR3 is CASSNSGNTIYF. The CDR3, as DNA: TGTGCCAGCAGTAACAGTGGAAACACCATATATTTT.

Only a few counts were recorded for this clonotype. The CDR3 coding sequence is TGTGCCAGCTCACCGTTACAGGGGAGTGACACCGGGGAGCTGTTTTTT. It specifies CASSPLQGSDTGELFF. J is TRBJ2-2 and V is TRBV18, with 7 positions matching TRBD1. Trimming took 3 bases from V and 3 from J; bases not matched to a gene: 7. The CDR3 runs 16 residues. Per germline, CDR1 KGHSH and CDR2 LQKENI. Combining the CDR3 with reference TRBV18 and TRBJ2-2 gives the whole variable domain NAGVMQNPRHLVRRRGQEARLRCSPMKGHSHVYWYRQLPEEGLKFMVYLQKENIIDESGMPKERFSAEFPKEGPSILRIQQVVRGDSAAYFCASSPLQGSDTGELFFGEGSRLTVL.

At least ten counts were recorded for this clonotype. The CDR3 is CASSIRQGPSNEQYF. CDR3 nucleotide sequence: TGTGCCAGCAGCATCCGACAGGGTCCCAGCAACGAGCAGTACTTC. The chain is built from TRBV7-8 and TRBJ2-7; 7 nucleotides match TRBD1. The CDR3 is made up of 15 amino acids. Germline V CDR1 and CDR2: SGHVS, FQNEAQ. The V and J ends lost 5 bases and 5 bases, in that order; junction bases with no gene match: 12.

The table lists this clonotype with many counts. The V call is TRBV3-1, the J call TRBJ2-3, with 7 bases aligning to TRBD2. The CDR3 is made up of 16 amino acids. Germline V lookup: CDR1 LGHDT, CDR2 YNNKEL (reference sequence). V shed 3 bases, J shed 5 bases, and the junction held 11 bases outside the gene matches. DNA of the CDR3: TGTGCCAGCAGCCAGAGGCCCCTCGCGGGAGAAGATACGCAGTATTTT. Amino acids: CASSQRPLAGEDTQYF.

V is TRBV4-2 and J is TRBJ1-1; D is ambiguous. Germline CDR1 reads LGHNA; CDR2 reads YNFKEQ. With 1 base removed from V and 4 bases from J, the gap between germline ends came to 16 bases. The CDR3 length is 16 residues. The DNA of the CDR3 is TGTGCCAGCAGCCAAGTGGTGGGCATTCTTGCCACTGAAGCTTTCTTT. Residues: CASSQVVGILATEAFF.

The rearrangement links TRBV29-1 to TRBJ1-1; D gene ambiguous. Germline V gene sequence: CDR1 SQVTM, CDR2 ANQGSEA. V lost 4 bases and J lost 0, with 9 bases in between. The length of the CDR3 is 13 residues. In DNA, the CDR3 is TGCAGCGTTGTCCAGGTGATGAACACTGAAGCTTTCTTT. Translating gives CSVVQVMNTEAFF.

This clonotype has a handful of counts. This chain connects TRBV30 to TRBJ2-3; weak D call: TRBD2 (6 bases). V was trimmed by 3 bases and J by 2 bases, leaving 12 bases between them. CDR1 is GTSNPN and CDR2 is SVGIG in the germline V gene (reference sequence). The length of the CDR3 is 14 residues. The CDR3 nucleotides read TGTGCCTGGAGCAGTGGCGGGATCACAGATACGCAGTATTTT. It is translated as CAWSSGGITDTQYF.

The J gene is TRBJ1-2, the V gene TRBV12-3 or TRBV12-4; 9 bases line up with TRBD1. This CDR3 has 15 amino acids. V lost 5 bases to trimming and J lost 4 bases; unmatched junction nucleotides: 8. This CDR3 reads CASSPRTGDFYGYTF. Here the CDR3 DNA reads TGTGCCAGCAGTCCCAGGACAGGGGATTTCTATGGCTACACCTTC.

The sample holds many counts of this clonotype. This CDR3 is CASRDSSGANVLTF. The DNA for the CDR3 is TGTGCCAGCAGGGACAGCTCTGGGGCCAACGTCCTGACTTTC. The chain couples TRBV5-4 to TRBJ2-6, with TRBD1 as a possible D gene (6 bases). CDR1 and CDR2 from the germline V gene are SGHNT and YYREEE (reference sequence). The CDR3 is 14 residues long. V was pared by 5 bases and J by 0 bases, with 6 bases between.

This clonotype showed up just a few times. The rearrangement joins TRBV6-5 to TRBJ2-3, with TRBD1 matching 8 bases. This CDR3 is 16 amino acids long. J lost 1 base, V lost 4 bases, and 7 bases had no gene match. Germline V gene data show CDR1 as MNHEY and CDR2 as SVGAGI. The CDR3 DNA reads TGTGCCAGCAGTTCGCAGGACAGGGACCGCACAGATACGCAGTATTTT. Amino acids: CASSSQDRDRTDTQYF.

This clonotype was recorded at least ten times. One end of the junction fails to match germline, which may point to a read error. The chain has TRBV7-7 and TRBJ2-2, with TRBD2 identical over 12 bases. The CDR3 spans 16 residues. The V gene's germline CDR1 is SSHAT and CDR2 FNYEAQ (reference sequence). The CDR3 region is CASRATSGRSTGELFF. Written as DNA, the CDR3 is TGTGCTAGCAGGGCGACTAGCGGGAGAAGTACCGGGGAGCTGTTTTTT.

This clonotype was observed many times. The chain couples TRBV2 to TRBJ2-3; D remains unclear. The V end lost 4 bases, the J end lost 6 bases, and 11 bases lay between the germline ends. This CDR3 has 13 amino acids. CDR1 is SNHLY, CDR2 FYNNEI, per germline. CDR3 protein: CASSGLTRDTQYF. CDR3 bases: TGTGCCAGCAGTGGTCTAACAAGGGATACGCAGTATTTT.

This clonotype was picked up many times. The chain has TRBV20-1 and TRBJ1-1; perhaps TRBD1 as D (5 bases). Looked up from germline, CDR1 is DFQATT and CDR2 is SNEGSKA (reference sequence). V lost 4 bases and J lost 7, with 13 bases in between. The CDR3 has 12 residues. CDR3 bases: TGCAGTGCTACAGCCCCCCAGGGTGAAGCTTTCTTT. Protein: CSATAPQGEAFF.

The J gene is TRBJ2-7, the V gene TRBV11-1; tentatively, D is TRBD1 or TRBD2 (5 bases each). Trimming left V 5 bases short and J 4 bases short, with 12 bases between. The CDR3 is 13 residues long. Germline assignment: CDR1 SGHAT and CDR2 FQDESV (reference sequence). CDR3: CASSRDWGYEQYF. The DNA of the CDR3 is TGTGCCAGCAGCAGGGATTGGGGGTACGAGCAGTACTTC.

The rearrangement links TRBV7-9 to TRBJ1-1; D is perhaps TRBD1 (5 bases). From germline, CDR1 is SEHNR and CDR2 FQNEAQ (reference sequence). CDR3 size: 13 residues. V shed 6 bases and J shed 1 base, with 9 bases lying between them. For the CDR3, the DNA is TGTGCCAGCAGACAGGCGGCGAACACTGAAGCTTTCTTT. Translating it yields CASRQAANTEAFF. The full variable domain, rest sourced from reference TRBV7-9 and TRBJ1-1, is DTGVSQNPRHKITKRGQNVTFRCDPISEHNRLYWYRQTLGQGPEFLTYFQNEAQLEKSRLLSDRFSAERPKGSFSTLEIQRTEQGDSAMYLCASRQAANTEAFFGQGTRLTVV.

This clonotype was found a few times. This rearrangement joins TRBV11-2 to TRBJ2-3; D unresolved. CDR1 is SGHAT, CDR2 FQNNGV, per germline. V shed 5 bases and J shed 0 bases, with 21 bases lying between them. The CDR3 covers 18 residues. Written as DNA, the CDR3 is TGTGCCAGCAGCCCACGGGCCACAACAGCCACCAGCACAGATACGCAGTATTTT. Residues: CASSPRATTATSTDTQYF.

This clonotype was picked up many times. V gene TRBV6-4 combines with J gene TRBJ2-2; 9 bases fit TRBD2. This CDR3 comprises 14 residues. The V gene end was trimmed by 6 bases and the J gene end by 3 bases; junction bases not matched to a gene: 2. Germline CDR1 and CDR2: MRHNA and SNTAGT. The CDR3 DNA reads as TGTGCCAGCAGCGCGGGAGGGGACACCGGGGAGCTGTTTTTT. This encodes CASSAGGDTGELFF.

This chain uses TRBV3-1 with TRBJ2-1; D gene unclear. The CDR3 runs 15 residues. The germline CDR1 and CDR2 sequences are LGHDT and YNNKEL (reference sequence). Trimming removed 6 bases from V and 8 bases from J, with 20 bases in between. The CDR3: CASRSLDSAVDEQFF. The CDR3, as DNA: TGTGCCAGCAGATCACTTGACTCGGCGGTGGATGAGCAGTTCTTC.

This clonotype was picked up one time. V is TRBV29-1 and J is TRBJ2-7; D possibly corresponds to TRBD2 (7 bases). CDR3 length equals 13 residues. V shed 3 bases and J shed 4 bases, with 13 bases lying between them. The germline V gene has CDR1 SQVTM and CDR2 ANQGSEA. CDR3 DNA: TGCAGCGTTGAGAGGGGGGGAGGATACGAGCAGTACTTC. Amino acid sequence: CSVERGGGYEQYF.

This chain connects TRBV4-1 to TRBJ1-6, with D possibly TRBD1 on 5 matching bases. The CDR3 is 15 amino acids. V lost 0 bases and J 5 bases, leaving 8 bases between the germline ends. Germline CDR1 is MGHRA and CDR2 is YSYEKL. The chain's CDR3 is CASSQDVTDNSPLHF. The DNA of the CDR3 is TGCGCCAGCAGCCAAGATGTGACAGATAATTCACCCCTCCACTTT.

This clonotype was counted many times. The CDR3 reads CASSYQHGATNTEAFF. CDR3 in DNA: TGTGCCAGCAGTTACCAGCACGGGGCCACCAACACTGAAGCTTTCTTT. V and J are TRBV6-2 or TRBV6-3 and TRBJ1-1; D is perhaps TRBD1 (5 bases). Trimming took off 2 bases at V and 2 bases at J, with 15 bases between the two ends. This CDR3 is built from 16 residues. The germline gives CDR1 MNHEY, CDR2 SVGEGT.

The CDR3 loop is CASSLPGGEQFF. The CDR3 bases are TGCGCCAGCAGCCTCCCCGGCGGTGAGCAGTTCTTC. The chain is built from TRBV4-1 and TRBJ2-1; D gene ambiguous. The CDR3 spans 12 residues. Germline V CDR1 and CDR2: MGHRA, YSYEKL. Trimming removed 4 bases at V and 9 bases at J, with 10 bases between.

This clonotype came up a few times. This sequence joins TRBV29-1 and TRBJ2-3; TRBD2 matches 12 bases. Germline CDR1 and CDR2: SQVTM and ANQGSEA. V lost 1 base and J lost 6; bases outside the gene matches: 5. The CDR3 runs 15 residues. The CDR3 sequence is CSVEALAGGRDTQYF. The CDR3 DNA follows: TGCAGCGTTGAAGCTCTAGCGGGGGGGCGGGATACGCAGTATTTT.

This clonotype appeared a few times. CDR3 sequence reads: CSTRQGFNEQFF. The CDR3 nucleotides are TGCAGTACGAGACAGGGATTTAATGAGCAGTTCTTC. This sequence joins TRBV20-1 and TRBJ2-1; the match to TRBD1 covers 7 bases. The V gene's germline CDR1 is DFQATT and CDR2 SNEGSKA (reference sequence). The CDR3 contains 12 residues. J was trimmed by 7 bases and V by 8 bases; bases with no gene match: 8.

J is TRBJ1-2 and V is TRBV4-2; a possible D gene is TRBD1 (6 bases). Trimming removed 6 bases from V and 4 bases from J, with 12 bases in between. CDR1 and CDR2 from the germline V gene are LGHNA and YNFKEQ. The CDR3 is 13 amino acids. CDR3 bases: TGTGCCAGCAGGGCGGGACACCTCTATGGCTACACCTTC. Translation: CASRAGHLYGYTF.